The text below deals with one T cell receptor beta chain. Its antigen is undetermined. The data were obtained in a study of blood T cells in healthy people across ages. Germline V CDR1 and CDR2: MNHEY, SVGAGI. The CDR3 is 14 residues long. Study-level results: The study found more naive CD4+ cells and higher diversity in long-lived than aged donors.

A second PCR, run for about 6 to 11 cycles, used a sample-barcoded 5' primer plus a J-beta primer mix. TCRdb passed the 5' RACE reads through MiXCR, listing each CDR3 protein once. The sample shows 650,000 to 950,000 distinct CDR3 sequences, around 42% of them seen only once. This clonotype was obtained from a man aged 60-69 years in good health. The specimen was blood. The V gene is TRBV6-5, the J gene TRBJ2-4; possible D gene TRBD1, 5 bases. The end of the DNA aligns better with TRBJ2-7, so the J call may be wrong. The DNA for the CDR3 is TGTGCCAACAGACCAAAGGGGCTTGAGGACGAGCAGTACTTC. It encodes CANRPKGLEDEQYF.